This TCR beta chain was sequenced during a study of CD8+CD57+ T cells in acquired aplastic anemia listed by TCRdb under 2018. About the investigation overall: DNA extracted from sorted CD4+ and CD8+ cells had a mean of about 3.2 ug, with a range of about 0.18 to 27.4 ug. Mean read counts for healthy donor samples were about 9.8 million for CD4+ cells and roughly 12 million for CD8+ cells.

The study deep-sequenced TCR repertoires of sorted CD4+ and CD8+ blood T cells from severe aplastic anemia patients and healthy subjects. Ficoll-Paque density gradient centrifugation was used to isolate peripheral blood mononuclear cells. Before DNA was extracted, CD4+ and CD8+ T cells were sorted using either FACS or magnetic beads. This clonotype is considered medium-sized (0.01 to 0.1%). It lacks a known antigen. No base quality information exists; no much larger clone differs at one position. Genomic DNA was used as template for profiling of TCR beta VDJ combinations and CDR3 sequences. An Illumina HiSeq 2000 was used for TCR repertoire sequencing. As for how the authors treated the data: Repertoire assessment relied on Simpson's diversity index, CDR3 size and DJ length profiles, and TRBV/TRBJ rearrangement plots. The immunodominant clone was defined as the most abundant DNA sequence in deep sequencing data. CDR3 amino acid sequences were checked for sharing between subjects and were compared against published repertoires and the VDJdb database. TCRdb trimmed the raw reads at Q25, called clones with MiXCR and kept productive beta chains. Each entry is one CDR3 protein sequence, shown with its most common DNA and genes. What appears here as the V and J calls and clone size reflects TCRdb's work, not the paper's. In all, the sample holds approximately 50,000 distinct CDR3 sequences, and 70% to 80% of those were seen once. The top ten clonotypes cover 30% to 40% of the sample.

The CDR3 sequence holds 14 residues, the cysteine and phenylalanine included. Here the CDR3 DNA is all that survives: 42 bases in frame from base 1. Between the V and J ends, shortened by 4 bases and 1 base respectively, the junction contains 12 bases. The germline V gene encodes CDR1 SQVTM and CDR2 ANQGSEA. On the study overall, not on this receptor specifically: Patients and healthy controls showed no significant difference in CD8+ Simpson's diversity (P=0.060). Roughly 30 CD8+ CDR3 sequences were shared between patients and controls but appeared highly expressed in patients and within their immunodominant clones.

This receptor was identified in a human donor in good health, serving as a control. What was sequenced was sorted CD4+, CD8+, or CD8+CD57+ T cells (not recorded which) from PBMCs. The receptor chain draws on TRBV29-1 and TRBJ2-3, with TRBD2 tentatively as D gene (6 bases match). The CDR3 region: CSVVGGPGTDTQYF. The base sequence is TGCAGCGTTGTCGGAGGGCCAGGCACAGATACGCAGTATTTT.